This T cell receptor (beta chain) comes out of a study of cytomegalovirus exposure and HLA in healthy donors. Study-level results: Of the V segments, some could not be distinguished, including TRBV6-2 and TRBV6-3, and were excluded.

The CDR3 spans 13 residues. Germline-derived CDR1 and CDR2 are SGDLS and YYNGEE. Trimming stripped 0 bases from V and 3 bases from J, with 7 bases between. PCR primers comprised 60 Vbeta and 13 Jbeta primers. Generated by immunoSEQ multiplex PCR, the TCRdb table keeps only in-frame clones and is missing some. This sample yields approximately 240,000 clones, of which about four fifths are seen a single time; 4.5% to 6% belongs to the top ten. As regards this clone: What it binds is unknown.

This rearrangement joins TRBV9 to TRBJ2-7; D is perhaps TRBD1 (6 bases). The sample was PBMCs. The source is a woman aged 40 to 55 in good health and CMV-seropositive. The chain's CDR3 is CASSVGDNYEQYF. DNA for the CDR3: TGTGCCAGCAGCGTAGGGGACAACTACGAGCAGTACTTC.